This T cell receptor beta chain was found in a study of blood T cell repertoires in COVID-19. Study at large: Spain, Italy and the United States supplied samples that represented acute and convalescent COVID-19. In each case, the material was cDNA or gDNA derived from T cells, B-cell-depleted T cells, or PBMCs.

The germline gives CDR1 LGHNT, CDR2 FRNRAP. The V end lost 2 bases, the J end lost 4 bases, and 17 bases lay between the germline ends. The length of the CDR3 is 16 residues. Cohort placement rested on clinical history that participants reported themselves. Profiling relied on immunoSEQ multiplex PCR, and the TCRdb table lists in-frame clones only, not all of them. The table lists 70,000 to 90,000 clones, 80% to 90% of them singletons. The genes are TRBV12-5 and TRBJ1-1; D possibly corresponds to TRBD1 (6 bases). The receptor was derived from a woman between 50 and 59 years old with acute COVID-19. Sequencing was performed on PBMCs or T cells enriched from blood (not recorded which). CDR3: CASGLSSAGVGTEAFF. In DNA form, the CDR3 reads TGTGCTAGTGGTTTGTCCTCTGCAGGGGTGGGCACTGAAGCTTTCTTT.